The present TCR beta chain was sequenced within a study of blood T cells in healthy people across ages. General study results and limits: Unknown CMV status may confound age-related changes in expanded clones. In long-lived donors, naive CD4+ cell counts and diversity exceeded those of aged donors.

The table lists this clonotype with a count of one. Its antigen is undetermined. The CDR3 runs to 14 residues. V was pared by 10 bases and J by 8 bases, with 12 bases of the junction left unmatched. In germline, CDR1 is WSHSY, CDR2 SAAADI. It was with a sample-barcoded 5' primer and a J-beta primer mix that a second PCR of about 7 to 12 cycles was run. A template-switch adaptor with 12 random nucleotides tagged each cDNA molecule. Each CDR3 protein gets one entry after TCRdb re-called the 5' RACE reads with MiXCR. In the table there are about 1.4 million distinct CDR3 sequences, almost 60% of which are singletons.

This receptor was identified in a man aged 18 to 35 in good health. Sequencing used blood. The chain combines TRBV10-2 with TRBJ2-1; 9 bases fit TRBD1. CDR3 sequence: CATQKGQGFYEQFF. The CDR3, as DNA: TGCGCCACACAAAAGGGACAGGGTTTTTATGAGCAGTTCTTC.